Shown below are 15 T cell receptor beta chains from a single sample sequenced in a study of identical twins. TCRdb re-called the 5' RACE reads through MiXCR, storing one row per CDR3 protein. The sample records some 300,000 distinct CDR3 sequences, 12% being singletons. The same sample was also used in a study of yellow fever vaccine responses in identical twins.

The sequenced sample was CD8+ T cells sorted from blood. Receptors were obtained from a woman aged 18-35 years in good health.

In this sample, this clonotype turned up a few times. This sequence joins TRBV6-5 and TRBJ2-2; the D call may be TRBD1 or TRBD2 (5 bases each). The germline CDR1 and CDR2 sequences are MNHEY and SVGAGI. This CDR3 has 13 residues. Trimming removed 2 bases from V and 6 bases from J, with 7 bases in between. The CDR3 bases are TGTGCCAGCAGTTACGGGACGTCCGGGGAGCTGTTTTTT. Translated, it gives CASSYGTSGELFF.

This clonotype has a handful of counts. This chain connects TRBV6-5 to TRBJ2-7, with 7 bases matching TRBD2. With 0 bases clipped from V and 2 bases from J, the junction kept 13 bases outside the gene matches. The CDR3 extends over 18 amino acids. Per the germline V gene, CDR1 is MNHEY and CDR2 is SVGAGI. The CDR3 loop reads CASSYSIFREAGTYEQYV. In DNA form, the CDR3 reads TGTGCCAGCAGTTACTCGATTTTCCGGGAAGCGGGAACCTACGAGCAGTACGTC.

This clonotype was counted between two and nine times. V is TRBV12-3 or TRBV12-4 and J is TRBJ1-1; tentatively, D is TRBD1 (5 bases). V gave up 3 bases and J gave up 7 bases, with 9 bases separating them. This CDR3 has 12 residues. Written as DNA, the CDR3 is TGTGCCAGCAGTTTGGGACTGAGTGAAGCTTTCTTT. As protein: CASSLGLSEAFF.

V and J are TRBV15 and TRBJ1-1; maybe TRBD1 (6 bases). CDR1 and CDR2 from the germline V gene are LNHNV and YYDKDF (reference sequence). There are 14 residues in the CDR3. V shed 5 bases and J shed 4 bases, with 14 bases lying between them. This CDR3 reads CATSVRGRGTEAFF. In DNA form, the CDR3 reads TGTGCCACCAGCGTTAGAGGCAGGGGCACTGAAGCTTTCTTT.

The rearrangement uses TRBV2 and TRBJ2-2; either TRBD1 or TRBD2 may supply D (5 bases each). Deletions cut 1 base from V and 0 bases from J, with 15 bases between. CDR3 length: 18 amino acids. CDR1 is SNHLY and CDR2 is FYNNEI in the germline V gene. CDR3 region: CASSEGDVGVPNTGELFF. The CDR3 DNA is TGTGCCAGCAGTGAAGGGGATGTGGGGGTACCGAACACCGGGGAGCTGTTTTTT.

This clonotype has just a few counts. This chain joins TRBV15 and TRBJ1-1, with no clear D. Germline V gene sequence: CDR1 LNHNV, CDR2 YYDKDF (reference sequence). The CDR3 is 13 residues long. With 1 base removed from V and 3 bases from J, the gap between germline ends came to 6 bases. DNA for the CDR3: TGTGCCACCAGCAGAGTGGGCGACACTGAAGCTTTCTTT. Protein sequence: CATSRVGDTEAFF. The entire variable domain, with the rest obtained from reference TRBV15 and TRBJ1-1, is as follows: DAMVIQNPRYQVTQFGKPVTLSCSQTLNHNVMYWYQQKSSQAPKLLFHYYDKDFNNEADTPDNFQSRRPNTSFCFLDIRSPGLGDTAMYLCATSRVGDTEAFFGQGTRLTVV.

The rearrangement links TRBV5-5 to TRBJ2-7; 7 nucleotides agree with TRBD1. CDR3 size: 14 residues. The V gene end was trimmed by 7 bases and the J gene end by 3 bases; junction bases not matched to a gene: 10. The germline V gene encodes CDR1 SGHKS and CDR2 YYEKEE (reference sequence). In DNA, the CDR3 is TGTGCCAGCGGCCTTGGACAGGCTCGCTACGAGCAGTACTTC. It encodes CASGLGQARYEQYF.

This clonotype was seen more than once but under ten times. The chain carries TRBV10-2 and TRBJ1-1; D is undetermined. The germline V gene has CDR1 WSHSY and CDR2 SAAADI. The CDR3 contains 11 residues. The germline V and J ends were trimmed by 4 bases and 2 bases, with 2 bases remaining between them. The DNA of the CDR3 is TGCGCCAGCAGTGCTAACACTGAAGCTTTCTTT. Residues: CASSANTEAFF.

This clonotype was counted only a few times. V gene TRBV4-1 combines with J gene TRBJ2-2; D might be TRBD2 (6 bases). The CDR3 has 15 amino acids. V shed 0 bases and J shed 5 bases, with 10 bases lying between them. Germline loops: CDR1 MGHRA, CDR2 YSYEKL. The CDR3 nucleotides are TGCGCCAGCAGCCAAGAAGTAAGCGGGACCGGGGAGCTGTTTTTT. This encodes CASSQEVSGTGELFF.

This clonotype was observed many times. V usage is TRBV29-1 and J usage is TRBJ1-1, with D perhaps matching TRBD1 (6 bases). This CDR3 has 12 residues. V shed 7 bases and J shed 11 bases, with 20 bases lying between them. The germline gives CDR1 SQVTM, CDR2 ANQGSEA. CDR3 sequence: CSGVRGELDAFF. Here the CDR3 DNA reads TGCAGCGGCGTCAGGGGTGAGTTGGACGCTTTCTTT.

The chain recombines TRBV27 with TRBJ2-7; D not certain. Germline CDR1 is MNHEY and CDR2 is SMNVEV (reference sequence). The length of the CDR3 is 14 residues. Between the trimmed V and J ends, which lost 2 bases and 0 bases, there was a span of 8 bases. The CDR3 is CASSLGRISYEQYF. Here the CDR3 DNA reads TGTGCCAGCAGTTTAGGCAGGATCTCCTACGAGCAGTACTTC.

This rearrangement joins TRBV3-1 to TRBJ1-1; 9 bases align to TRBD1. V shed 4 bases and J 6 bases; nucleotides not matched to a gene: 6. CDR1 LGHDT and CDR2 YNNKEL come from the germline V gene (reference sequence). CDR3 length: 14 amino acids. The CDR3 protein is CASSPEGQGAEAFF. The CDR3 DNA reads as TGTGCCAGCAGCCCCGAGGGACAGGGAGCTGAAGCTTTCTTT.

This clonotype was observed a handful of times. The DNA for the CDR3 is TGTGCCAGCAGTCGGCCTTGGGAGACCCAGTACTTC. Protein sequence: CASSRPWETQYF. The chain joins TRBV28 to TRBJ2-5; unclear D gene. Trimming stripped 5 bases from V and 5 bases from J, with 9 bases between. Germline lookup yields CDR1 MDHEN and CDR2 SYDVKM. The CDR3 is 12 amino acids.

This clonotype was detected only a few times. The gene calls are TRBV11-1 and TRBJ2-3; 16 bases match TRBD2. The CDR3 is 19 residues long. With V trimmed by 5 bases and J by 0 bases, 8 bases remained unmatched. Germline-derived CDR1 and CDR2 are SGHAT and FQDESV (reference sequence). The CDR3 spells CASSPTGLAGGPSTDTQYF. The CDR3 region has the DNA TGTGCCAGCAGCCCGACGGGACTAGCGGGAGGGCCAAGCACAGATACGCAGTATTTT. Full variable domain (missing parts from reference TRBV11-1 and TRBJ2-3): EAEVAQSPRYKITEKSQAVAFWCDPISGHATLYWYRQILGQGPELLVQFQDESVVDDSQLPKDRFSAERLKGVDSTLKIQPAELGDSAMYLCASSPTGLAGGPSTDTQYFGPGTRLTVL.

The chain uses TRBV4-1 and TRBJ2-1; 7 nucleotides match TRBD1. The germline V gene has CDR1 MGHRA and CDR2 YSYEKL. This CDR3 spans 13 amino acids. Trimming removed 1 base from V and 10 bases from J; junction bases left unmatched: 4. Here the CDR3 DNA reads TGCGCCAGCAGCCAAGGGCGGACAGGCGAGCAGTTCTTC. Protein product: CASSQGRTGEQFF.